One and the same sample provided the 28 T cell receptor beta chains below, sequenced in a study of cytomegalovirus exposure and HLA in healthy donors. A multiplex PCR was run with 60 Vbeta primers and 13 Jbeta primers. Sequenced by immunoSEQ multiplex PCR; TCRdb stores in-frame clones only, minus some. The data show 100,000 or so clones, with approximately 80% seen just once and 1.2% held by the top ten. Input material: PBMCs. Receptor source: a woman younger than 30 in good health and CMV-seronegative.

The chain couples TRBV28 to TRBJ2-5, with 13 bases aligning to TRBD2. This CDR3 is built from 18 residues. J was trimmed by 0 bases and V by 6 bases; bases with no gene match: 10. Germline V CDR1 and CDR2: MDHEN, SYDVKM. CDR3 nucleotides: TGTGCCAGCAGCCAAGCCGGGACTAGCGGGACGTACCAAGAGACCCAGTACTTC. Protein: CASSQAGTSGTYQETQYF.

This clone was seen a single time. The chain couples TRBV10-2 to TRBJ2-1; D may be TRBD1 (5 bases). Germline lookup yields CDR1 WSHSY and CDR2 SAAADI. This CDR3 region has 16 residues. V was trimmed by 3 bases and J by 0 bases, leaving 12 bases between them. CDR3 in amino acids: CASSDPDDSSYNEQFF. As DNA, the CDR3 is TGCGCCAGCAGTGACCCCGACGACAGCTCCTACAATGAGCAGTTCTTC.

The CDR3 sequence is CASSQDPNRFYNEQFF. CDR3 DNA: TGCGCCAGCAGCCAAGATCCCAACAGGTTTTACAATGAGCAGTTCTTC. J is TRBJ2-1 and V is TRBV4-1; D is perhaps TRBD1 (5 bases). The CDR3 loop spans 16 amino acids. Per germline, CDR1 MGHRA and CDR2 YSYEKL. V lost 0 bases and J lost 4, with 13 bases in between.

As DNA, the CDR3 is TGTGCCACCGACGAGGAGGGCTACACTGAAGCTTTCTTT. Encoded protein: CATDEEGYTEAFF. The chain uses TRBV7-9 and TRBJ1-1, with D uncertain. V was trimmed by 10 bases and J by 3 bases, leaving 15 bases between them. There are 13 residues in the CDR3. CDR1 and CDR2 from the germline V gene are SEHNR and FQNEAQ (reference sequence).

This clone appeared once. The V gene is TRBV2, the J gene TRBJ1-1, with D maybe TRBD1 (5 bases). V dropped 4 bases and J dropped 6 bases, with 18 bases sitting between them. Germline-derived CDR1 and CDR2 are SNHLY and FYNNEI. The CDR3 has 15 amino acids. CDR3 amino acids: CASSVDGSFRAEAFF. The CDR3 nucleotides are TGTGCCAGCAGTGTCGACGGCTCCTTCAGGGCTGAAGCTTTCTTT.

The CDR3 sequence: CASSLGTGGAYEQYF. CDR3 in DNA: TGTGCCAGCAGCTTAGGGACAGGGGGCGCCTACGAGCAGTACTTC. V gene TRBV7-2 combines with J gene TRBJ2-7; TRBD1 matches 11 bases. CDR3 length: 15 amino acids. Germline trimming cut 1 base from V and 2 bases from J; bases unmatched to any gene: 1. Looked up from germline, CDR1 is SGHTA and CDR2 is FQGNSA.

This clone appeared once. This chain joins TRBV7-9 and TRBJ1-2, with TRBD1 as a possible D gene (6 bases). CDR1 and CDR2 from the germline V gene are SEHNR and FQNEAQ (reference sequence). This CDR3 contains 14 residues. Trimming removed 5 bases at V and 4 bases at J, with 14 bases between. Here the CDR3 DNA reads TGTGCCAGCAGCCCCCGGGCAGGGGCCTATGGCTACACCTTC. Translating it yields CASSPRAGAYGYTF.

This chain links TRBV19 with TRBJ1-1; the match to TRBD1 covers 7 bases. Germline values: CDR1 LNHDA, CDR2 SQIVND (reference sequence). The ends lost 5 bases at V and 2 bases at J; junction bases unmatched: 11. The CDR3 totals 16 residues. The chain's CDR3 is CASSPLETGLNTEAFF. CDR3 DNA sequence: TGTGCCAGTAGTCCCCTTGAGACAGGGCTCAACACTGAAGCTTTCTTT. Based on the CDR3 plus reference TRBV19 and TRBJ1-1, the full variable domain is DGGITQSPKYLFRKEGQNVTLSCEQNLNHDAMYWYRQDPGQGLRLIYYSQIVNDFQKGDIAEGYSVSREKKESFPLTVTSAQKNPTAFYLCASSPLETGLNTEAFFGQGTRLTVV.

On this clone: The junction and the germline gene differ at one end; a read error may be behind it. The genes are TRBV7-9 and TRBJ1-4; D perhaps matches TRBD1 (6 bases). This CDR3 region has 18 residues. Per the germline V gene, CDR1 is SEHNR and CDR2 is FQNEAQ (reference sequence). The CDR3: CSSSLGEGESSTNEKLFF. In DNA, the CDR3 is TGTTCCAGCAGCTTAGGCGAGGGGGAGTCGTCGACTAATGAAAAACTGTTTTTT.

This clone was detected once. Here the CDR3 reads CSVTENYNEQFF. In DNA, the CDR3 is TGCAGCGTGACAGAGAACTACAATGAGCAGTTCTTC. The chain links TRBV29-1 to TRBJ2-1; D might be TRBD1 (5 bases). The germline CDR1 and CDR2 sequences are SQVTM and ANQGSEA. V was trimmed by 6 bases and J by 3 bases, leaving 9 bases between them. This CDR3 has 12 residues.

This chain links TRBV4-1 with TRBJ2-5; D possibly corresponds to TRBD2 (5 bases). Germline values: CDR1 MGHRA, CDR2 YSYEKL. The CDR3 runs 14 residues. The V end lost 3 bases, the J end lost 5 bases, and 13 bases lay between the germline ends. Here the CDR3 reads CASSHRGGPETQYF. In DNA form, the CDR3 reads TGCGCCAGCAGCCATCGGGGTGGGCCTGAGACCCAGTACTTC.

The chain couples TRBV30 to TRBJ1-5, with D hard to call. This CDR3 has 15 amino acids. With 5 bases removed from V and 0 bases from J, the gap between germline ends came to 14 bases. Germline V gene lookup returns CDR1 GTSNPN and CDR2 SVGIG (reference sequence). CDR3 in amino acids: CAWESKSYSNQPQHF. The DNA of the CDR3 is TGTGCCTGGGAATCTAAAAGTTATAGCAATCAGCCCCAGCATTTT.

The rearrangement joins TRBV6-6 to TRBJ1-2; D might be TRBD1 (6 bases). The CDR3 runs 14 residues. The V end lost 0 bases, the J end lost 7 bases, and 12 bases lay between the germline ends. Germline V gives CDR1 MNHNY, CDR2 SVGAGI (reference sequence). CDR3 loop: CASSYSAGDPGYTF. CDR3 bases: TGTGCCAGCAGTTACTCCGCAGGGGACCCTGGCTACACCTTC.

The V call is TRBV7-3, the J call TRBJ2-2; 7 bases line up with TRBD2. CDR1 SGHTA and CDR2 FQGTGA come from the germline V gene. J lost 3 bases, V lost 0 bases, and 13 bases had no gene match. This CDR3 is 19 amino acids long. For the CDR3, the DNA is TGTGCCAGCAGCTTAACGCTACCACTAGCGAAAGGTGACACCGGGGAGCTGTTTTTT. This translates into CASSLTLPLAKGDTGELFF.

J is TRBJ2-5 and V is TRBV15; 7 bases are a match to TRBD2. The trim removed 4 bases at V and 4 bases at J, leaving 12 bases unmatched. CDR3 length equals 16 residues. CDR1 and CDR2 from the germline V gene are LNHNV and YYDKDF (reference sequence). The CDR3 DNA is TGTGCCACCAGCACCGGAAAAAACTTAGCGGGAGAGACCCAGTACTTC. Translation: CATSTGKNLAGETQYF. Filled out from reference TRBV15 and TRBJ2-5, the complete variable domain reads DAMVIQNPRYQVTQFGKPVTLSCSQTLNHNVMYWYQQKSSQAPKLLFHYYDKDFNNEADTPDNFQSRRPNTSFCFLDIRSPGLGDTAMYLCATSTGKNLAGETQYFGPGTRLLVL.

The chain joins TRBV29-1 to TRBJ2-1; TRBD2 agrees at 9 bases. Germline V gene sequence: CDR1 SQVTM, CDR2 ANQGSEA. The CDR3 runs to 14 residues. Trimming cost V 5 bases and J 9 bases; bases outside gene matches: 11. In DNA, the CDR3 is TGCAGCGTTCTTCCAGCGGGGGGTCTTGGTGAGCAGTTCTTC. This encodes CSVLPAGGLGEQFF.

The chain joins TRBV2 to TRBJ1-4; a possible D gene is TRBD1 (5 bases). Trimming left V 4 bases short and J 7 bases short, with 13 bases between. CDR1 is SNHLY and CDR2 is FYNNEI in the germline V gene. CDR3 length: 14 amino acids. The CDR3 loop is CASSVSQGSEKLFF. The DNA for the CDR3 is TGTGCCAGCAGTGTAAGCCAGGGAAGTGAAAAACTGTTTTTT.

The chain has TRBV4-3 and TRBJ1-2, with D uncertain. The CDR3 has 14 amino acids. The ends were cut back, 4 bases at V and 4 bases at J, with 13 bases in the middle. CDR1 LGHNA and CDR2 YSLEER come from the germline V gene. The CDR3 coding sequence is TGCGCCAGCAGCCCCCCCGGGATAGGCTATGGCTACACCTTC. This gives the protein CASSPPGIGYGYTF.

This sequence joins TRBV9 and TRBJ1-4; 9 nucleotides align to TRBD1. After removal of 3 bases from V and 8 bases from J, the junction contained 11 bases not matched to a gene. The CDR3 totals 16 residues. Per the germline V gene, CDR1 is SGDLS and CDR2 is YYNGEE. The CDR3 is CASSAGQGLGEEKLFF. The DNA of the CDR3 is TGTGCCAGCAGCGCCGGACAGGGGCTCGGAGAGGAAAAACTGTTTTTT.

The gene calls are TRBV9 and TRBJ2-7; tentative D call: TRBD2 (5 bases). The CDR3 sequence is 15 residues long. The germline CDR1 and CDR2 sequences are SGDLS and YYNGEE. V was trimmed by 0 bases and J by 0 bases, leaving 10 bases between them. The CDR3 DNA is TGTGCCAGCAGCGTAGAACCTAGCCCCTCCTACGAGCAGTACTTC. As protein: CASSVEPSPSYEQYF. Full variable domain (remainder filled in from reference TRBV9 and TRBJ2-7): DSGVTQTPKHLITATGQRVTLRCSPRSGDLSVYWYQQSLDQGLQFLIQYYNGEERAKGNILERFSAQQFPDLHSELNLSSLELGDSALYFCASSVEPSPSYEQYFGPGTRLTVT.

The V call is TRBV4-3, the J call TRBJ1-2, with D perhaps TRBD1 (6 bases). Per germline, CDR1 LGHNA and CDR2 YSLEER. Trimming left V 3 bases short and J 4 bases short, with 15 bases between. The CDR3 is 15 residues long. CDR3 bases: TGCGCCAGCAGCCACGATTCTACAGGGACCTATGGCTACACCTTC. Translation gives CASSHDSTGTYGYTF.

The chain combines TRBV5-4 with TRBJ2-7; 9 bases fit TRBD1. The CDR3 loop spans 14 amino acids. Germline CDR1 and CDR2: SGHNT and YYREEE (reference sequence). V shed 1 base, J shed 4 bases, and the junction held 3 bases outside the gene matches. Here the CDR3 DNA reads TGTGCCAGCAGCTTGACAGGGGGCGATTACGAGCAGTACTTC. Its translation: CASSLTGGDYEQYF.

A note on this clone: A read error may produce the germline difference seen at one junction end. V and J are TRBV5-5 and TRBJ1-6; perhaps TRBD1 as D (5 bases). CDR1 is SGHKS, CDR2 YYEKEE, per germline (reference sequence). The length of the CDR3 is 13 residues. This CDR3 is CASSKRTNLPLHF. As DNA, the CDR3 is TGTGCCAGCAGCAAACGGACAAATTTACCCCTCCACTTT.

This chain connects TRBV5-1 to TRBJ2-7, with a weak D call TRBD2 (5 bases). Trimming pared 0 bases from V and 5 bases from J, leaving 18 bases between. The CDR3 sequence is 16 residues long. Germline lookup yields CDR1 SGHRS and CDR2 YFSETQ. The CDR3 DNA reads as TGCGCCAGCAGCTTGGCCGCATGGGCGGGCGGCCACGAGCAGTACTTC. As protein: CASSLAAWAGGHEQYF.

The chain joins TRBV28 to TRBJ2-7; weak D call: TRBD1 (5 bases). The germline CDR1 and CDR2 sequences are MDHEN and SYDVKM. Trimming cost V 5 bases and J 7 bases, with 18 bases left between them. The CDR3 covers 14 residues. DNA for the CDR3: TGTGCCAGCAGTCCATCCGGACACTTTGGGGAGCAGTACTTC. Translation gives CASSPSGHFGEQYF.

The chain links TRBV5-6 to TRBJ2-5; D is perhaps TRBD1 (7 bases). Trimming removed 3 bases at V and 4 bases at J, with 16 bases between. The CDR3 covers 15 residues. Looked up from germline, CDR1 is SGHDT and CDR2 is YYEEEE. The CDR3 sequence: CASSWRGLVGETQYF. For the CDR3, the DNA is TGTGCCAGCAGCTGGAGGGGGCTTGTTGGAGAGACCCAGTACTTC.

Comment on this clone: Its ends do not fully match the called genes, so a read error is possible. The chain has TRBV7-9 and TRBJ2-4, with D maybe TRBD2 (5 bases). Germline V gene data show CDR1 as SEHNR and CDR2 as FQNEAQ (reference sequence). This CDR3 has 14 amino acids. The CDR3 coding sequence is TGTTCCAGCAGCTGGGCTTTGGAGGCGCACATTCAGTACTTC. This codes for CSSSWALEAHIQYF.

CDR3 DNA: TGTGCCAGCAGCTCCCAGGCAGGGCTTAACCCCGGGGAGCTGTTTTTT. Residues: CASSSQAGLNPGELFF. J is TRBJ2-2 and V is TRBV7-3; D might be TRBD1 (5 bases). V was pared by 4 bases and J by 6 bases, with 18 bases between. The CDR3 extends over 16 amino acids. Per germline, CDR1 SGHTA and CDR2 FQGTGA.